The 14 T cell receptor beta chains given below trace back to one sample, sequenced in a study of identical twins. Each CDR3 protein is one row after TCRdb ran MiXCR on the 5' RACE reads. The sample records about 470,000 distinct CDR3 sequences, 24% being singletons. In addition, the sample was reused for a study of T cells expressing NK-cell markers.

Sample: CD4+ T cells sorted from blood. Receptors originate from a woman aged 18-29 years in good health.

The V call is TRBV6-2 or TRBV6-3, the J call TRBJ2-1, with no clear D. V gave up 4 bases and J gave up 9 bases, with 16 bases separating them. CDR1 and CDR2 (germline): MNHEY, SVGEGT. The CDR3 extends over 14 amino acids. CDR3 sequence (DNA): TGTGCCAGCAGTTGGAAGCGAGACCGCGGTGAGCAGTTCTTC. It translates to CASSWKRDRGEQFF.

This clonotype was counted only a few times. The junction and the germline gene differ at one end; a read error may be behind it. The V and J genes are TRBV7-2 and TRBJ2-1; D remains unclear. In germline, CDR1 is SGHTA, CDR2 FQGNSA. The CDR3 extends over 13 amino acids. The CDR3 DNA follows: TGTGCCAGCAGCCCGCAGCCCTATAATGAGCAGTTCTTC. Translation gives CASSPQPYNEQFF.

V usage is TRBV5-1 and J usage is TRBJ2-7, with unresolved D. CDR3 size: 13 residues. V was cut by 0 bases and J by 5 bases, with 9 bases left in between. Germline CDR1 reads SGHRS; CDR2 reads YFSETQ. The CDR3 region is CASSLGTAHEQYF. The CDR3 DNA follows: TGCGCCAGCAGCTTGGGAACGGCGCACGAGCAGTACTTC.

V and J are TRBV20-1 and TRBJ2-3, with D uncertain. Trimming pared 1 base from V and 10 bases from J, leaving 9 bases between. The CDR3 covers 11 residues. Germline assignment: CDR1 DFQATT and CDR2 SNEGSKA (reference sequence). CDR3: CSARVGFPQYF. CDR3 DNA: TGCAGTGCTAGAGTTGGGTTCCCGCAGTATTTT.

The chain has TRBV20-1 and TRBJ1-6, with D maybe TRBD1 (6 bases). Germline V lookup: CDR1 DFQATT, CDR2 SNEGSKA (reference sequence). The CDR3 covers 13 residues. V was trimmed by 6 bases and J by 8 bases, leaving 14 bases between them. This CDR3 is CSARGGGDSPLHF. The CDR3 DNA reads TGCAGTGCCCGTGGGGGGGGCGATTCACCCCTCCACTTT.

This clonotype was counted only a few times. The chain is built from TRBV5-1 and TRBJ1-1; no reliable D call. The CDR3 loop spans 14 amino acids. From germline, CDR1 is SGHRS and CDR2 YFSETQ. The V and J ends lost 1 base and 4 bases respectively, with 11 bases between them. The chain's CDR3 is CASSLKEASTEAFF. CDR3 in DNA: TGCGCCAGCAGCTTGAAGGAGGCGAGCACTGAAGCTTTCTTT.

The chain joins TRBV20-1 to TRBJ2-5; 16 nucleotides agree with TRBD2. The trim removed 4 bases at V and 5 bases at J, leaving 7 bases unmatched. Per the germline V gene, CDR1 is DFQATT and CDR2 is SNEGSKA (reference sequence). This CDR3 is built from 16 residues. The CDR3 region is CSATGTSGGAWETQYF. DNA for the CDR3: TGCAGTGCTACAGGGACTAGCGGGGGGGCGTGGGAGACCCAGTACTTC.

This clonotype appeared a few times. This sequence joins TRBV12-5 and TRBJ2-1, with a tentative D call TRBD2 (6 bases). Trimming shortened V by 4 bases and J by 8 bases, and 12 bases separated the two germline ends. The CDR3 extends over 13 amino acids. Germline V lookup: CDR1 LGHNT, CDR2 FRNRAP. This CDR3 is CASGSRGGDEQFF. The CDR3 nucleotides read TGTGCTAGTGGTTCGCGGGGTGGCGATGAGCAGTTCTTC. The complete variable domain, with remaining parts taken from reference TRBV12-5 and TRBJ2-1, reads DARVTQTPRHKVTEMGQEVTMRCQPILGHNTVFWYRQTMMQGLELLAYFRNRAPLDDSGMPKDRFSAEMPDATLATLKIQPSEPRDSAVYFCASGSRGGDEQFFGPGTRLTVL.

CDR3 amino acids: CASSLIGQNTDTQYF. CDR3 in DNA: TGTGCCAGCAGTTTAATAGGACAGAACACAGATACGCAGTATTTT. The V gene is TRBV28, the J gene TRBJ2-3; D is possibly TRBD1 (6 bases). The ends were cut back, 2 bases at V and 2 bases at J, with 11 bases in the middle. This CDR3 is 15 amino acids long. Germline V gene data show CDR1 as MDHEN and CDR2 as SYDVKM.

CDR3 nucleotides: TGTGCCATCAGTGACGGAAGGGCTCAGTCCACGCTAGCTTTCTTT. It yields the protein CAISDGRAQSTLAFF. The rearrangement links TRBV10-3 to TRBJ1-1; no definite D call. Per germline, CDR1 ENHRY and CDR2 SYGVKD. V gave up 3 bases and J gave up 10 bases, with 21 bases separating them. The CDR3 is 15 residues long.

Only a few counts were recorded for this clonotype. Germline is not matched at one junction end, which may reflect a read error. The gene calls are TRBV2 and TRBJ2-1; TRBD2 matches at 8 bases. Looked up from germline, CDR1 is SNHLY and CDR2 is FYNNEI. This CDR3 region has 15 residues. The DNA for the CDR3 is TGTGCCAGCAGTGGAAGCGGGAGCACCTATAATGAGCAGTTCTTC. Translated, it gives CASSGSGSTYNEQFF.

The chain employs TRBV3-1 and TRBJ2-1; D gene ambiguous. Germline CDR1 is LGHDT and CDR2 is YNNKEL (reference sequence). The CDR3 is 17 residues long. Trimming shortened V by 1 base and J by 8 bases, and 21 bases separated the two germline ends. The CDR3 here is CASSQGVSTLNFHEQFF. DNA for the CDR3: TGTGCCAGCAGCCAAGGGGTGAGCACTCTTAACTTCCATGAGCAGTTCTTC.

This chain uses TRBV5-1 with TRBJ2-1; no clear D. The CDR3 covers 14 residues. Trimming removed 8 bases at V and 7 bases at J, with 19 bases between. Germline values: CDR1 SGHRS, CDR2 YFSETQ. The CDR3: CASETRPNSNEQFF. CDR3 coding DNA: TGCGCCAGTGAGACGAGGCCGAATTCAAATGAGCAGTTCTTC.

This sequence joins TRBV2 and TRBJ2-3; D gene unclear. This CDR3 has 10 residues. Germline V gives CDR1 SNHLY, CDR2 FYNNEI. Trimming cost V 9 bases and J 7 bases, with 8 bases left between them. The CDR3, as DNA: TGTGCCAGTTTGGAGCATACGCAGTATTTT. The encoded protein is CASLEHTQYF.